Detailed here is one T cell receptor beta chain. The CDR3 covers 14 residues. Trimming pared 0 bases from V and 9 bases from J, leaving 14 bases between. CDR1 LNHDA and CDR2 SQIVND come from the germline V gene (reference sequence). In Seattle, patients joined the study during active infection and were tracked longitudinally. This sample is part of a study of blood T cell repertoires in COVID-19. Background on the study: Material from acute and convalescent COVID-19 was sourced from the United States, Italy and Spain. Nucleic acid was either cDNA or gDNA, and it came from T cells, B-cell-depleted T cells, or PBMCs.

As processed by the authors: Reference gene primers were amplified, and this amplification served to estimate nucleated cell counts. The repertoire was sequenced with immunoSEQ multiplex PCR; TCRdb's copy has only in-frame clones and lacks some. For V, J and clone size, that table is used; D and trimming come from the DNA. Here the sample spans some 240,000 clones, about 90% being singletons. Sequenced material: peripheral blood. This receptor was identified in a woman aged 70-85 years with COVID-19, enrolled during active disease. V and J are TRBV19 and TRBJ1-2; D gene unclear. The CDR3 loop reads CASSIETETWSYTF. CDR3 sequence (DNA): TGTGCCAGTAGTATAGAAACGGAGACCTGGAGCTACACCTTC.